This T cell receptor (beta chain) derives from a study of sequential checkpoint blockade in melanoma. About the research overall: After both sequences, patients received maintenance nivolumab.

Germline trimming cut 3 bases from V and 1 base from J; bases unmatched to any gene: 2. The germline V gene encodes CDR1 SGDLS and CDR2 YYNGEE. The length of the CDR3 is 16 residues. The repertoire was sequenced with immunoSEQ multiplex PCR; TCRdb's copy has only in-frame clones and lacks some. The data hold 40,000 or so clones, with 86% observed a single time. This sample's treatment: randomized to nivolumab then ipilimumab (arm A) or the reverse (arm B). From thawed PBMCs, live CD3+CD8+ cells negative for CD19 and CD56 were sorted. This clonotype was sampled from a human donor with melanoma. The V call is TRBV9, the J call TRBJ2-2, with 11 bases fitting TRBD2. Material: CD8+ T cells sorted from blood (inferred from file names), obtained from a patient given nivolumab and ipilimumab in sequence. The CDR3 here is CASSGTSGRNTGELFF. The CDR3 DNA reads as TGTGCCAGCAGCGGCACTAGCGGGAGGAACACCGGGGAGCTGTTTTTT.